The 13 T cell receptor beta chains below all came from one sample that was sequenced in a study of blood T cell repertoires in COVID-19. Sequencing used immunoSEQ multiplex PCR; TCRdb keeps in-frame clones, though not all of them. The sample lists 300,000 to 500,000 clones; approximately 86% were seen once. Source material: PBMCs or T cells enriched from blood (not recorded which). The receptor set was obtained from a woman aged 40 to 50 with acute COVID-19.

This clone came up once. The rearrangement links TRBV11-3 to TRBJ2-5; 9 positions agree with TRBD1. The CDR3 has 14 residues. Germline CDR1 and CDR2: SGHNT and YENEEA. Trimming took 6 bases from V and 3 from J; bases not matched to a gene: 5. In DNA form, the CDR3 reads TGTGCCAGCAGTCTTCGGACAGGGGAAGAGACCCAGTACTTC. Encoded protein: CASSLRTGEETQYF.

The genes are TRBV30 and TRBJ1-6; 8 bases map to TRBD1. After removal of 3 bases from V and 9 bases from J, the junction contained 10 bases not matched to a gene. This CDR3 is built from 15 residues. Germline V gene data show CDR1 as GTSNPN and CDR2 as SVGIG (reference sequence). Written as DNA, the CDR3 is TGTGCCTGGAGCGCCGACAGGGGATGGGGTTCACCCCTCCACTTT. It codes for CAWSADRGWGSPLHF.

The V gene is TRBV5-1, the J gene TRBJ2-3, with 9 bases fitting TRBD2. The CDR3 is made up of 16 amino acids. V lost 0 bases and J lost 1; bases outside the gene matches: 3. Germline V gene lookup returns CDR1 SGHRS and CDR2 YFSETQ. As DNA, the CDR3 is TGCGCCAGCAGCTTGGCCCCTAGCGGGGGCACAGATACGCAGTATTTT. This encodes CASSLAPSGGTDTQYF.

The gene calls are TRBV10-3 and TRBJ2-7; TRBD1 might be the D (5 bases). CDR1 is ENHRY and CDR2 is SYGVKD in the germline V gene. The V end was cut by 10 bases, the J end by 1 base, with 11 bases between. CDR3 length: 12 residues. CDR3 DNA sequence: TGTGCCAGCCGGACAACGTCCTACGAGCAGTACTTC. It yields the protein CASRTTSYEQYF.

This clone was detected once. The chain recombines TRBV10-3 with TRBJ1-5, with 7 bases lining up with TRBD1. The CDR3 runs 15 residues. The trim removed 6 bases at V and 7 bases at J, leaving 12 bases unmatched. The germline V gene encodes CDR1 ENHRY and CDR2 SYGVKD. The CDR3 DNA is TGTGCCATCAGCGCACAGGGGATTGGCGGGCAGCCCCAGCATTTT. Protein sequence: CAISAQGIGGQPQHF.

The rearrangement links TRBV7-9 to TRBJ1-3; D is perhaps TRBD1 (6 bases). Germline CDR1 SEHNR, CDR2 FQNEAQ (reference sequence). With 5 bases removed from V and 1 base from J, the gap between germline ends came to 18 bases. The CDR3 totals 17 residues. CDR3 in amino acids: CASSLPGGGVSGNTIYF. The CDR3 nucleotides read TGTGCCAGCAGCCTCCCGGGCGGGGGCGTGTCTGGAAACACCATATATTTT.

This clone is a singleton in its sample. The chain links TRBV10-2 to TRBJ1-5; 7 bases are a match to TRBD1. CDR1 is WSHSY, CDR2 SAAADI, per germline. The CDR3 runs to 13 residues. V gave up 7 bases and J gave up 6 bases; unmatched junction bases: 6. DNA for the CDR3: TGCGCCAGCACCGACAGGGCGGGTCAGCCCCAGCATTTT. Amino acids: CASTDRAGQPQHF.

V and J are TRBV19 and TRBJ1-3; the D is unclear. CDR1 is LNHDA, CDR2 SQIVND, per germline (reference sequence). The CDR3 consists of 11 residues. Deletions cut 3 bases from V and 9 bases from J, with 6 bases between. The CDR3 DNA is TGTGCCAGTAGTATCGCAGGCACCATATATTTT. It is translated as CASSIAGTIYF.

This clone was counted between two and nine times. The chain links TRBV2 to TRBJ1-2; 8 positions agree with TRBD1. CDR3 size: 14 residues. The J segment lost 4 bases and the V segment lost 4 bases, leaving 5 bases of the junction unmatched. Germline V gene data show CDR1 as SNHLY and CDR2 as FYNNEI. As DNA, the CDR3 is TGTGCCAGCAGTGGGGACAGGACAATCTATGGCTACACCTTC. Protein sequence: CASSGDRTIYGYTF.

This rearrangement joins TRBV2 to TRBJ2-5, with D perhaps TRBD1 (6 bases). CDR3 length equals 15 residues. V lost 2 bases to trimming and J lost 1 base, with 11 bases between them. Germline V gene sequence: CDR1 SNHLY, CDR2 FYNNEI. In nucleotides, the CDR3 is TGTGCCAGCAGTGAAAACGGCAGGGGCCAAGAGACCCAGTACTTC. Its protein is CASSENGRGQETQYF.

The chain links TRBV6-5 to TRBJ2-7; 10 nucleotides line up with TRBD2. This CDR3 comprises 15 residues. Germline CDR1 and CDR2: MNHEY and SVGAGI. Unmatched junction bases numbered 6, after V lost 4 bases and J lost 3 bases. The CDR3 reads CASSLLAGGVYEQYF. In DNA, the CDR3 is TGTGCCAGCAGTTTATTAGCGGGGGGAGTCTACGAGCAGTACTTC.

In DNA form, the CDR3 reads TGTGCCAGCAGTGGGGAGGGTTTCGCCTACAATGAGCAGTTCTTC. Translated, it gives CASSGEGFAYNEQFF. The chain employs TRBV27 and TRBJ2-1; 7 bases fit TRBD2. V gave up 5 bases and J gave up 2 bases; unmatched junction bases: 6. CDR1 and CDR2 from the germline V gene are MNHEY and SMNVEV (reference sequence). This CDR3 comprises 15 residues.

The chain couples TRBV2 to TRBJ2-1; the match to TRBD2 covers 10 bases. V trimming: 4 bases; J trimming: 8 bases; junction bases outside the gene matches: 11. Germline lookup yields CDR1 SNHLY and CDR2 FYNNEI. This CDR3 is 16 amino acids long. The CDR3 DNA reads TGTGCCAGCAGTGTAATTACACTAGCGGGGCGGGATGAGCAGTTCTTC. Translating it yields CASSVITLAGRDEQFF.